This T cell receptor beta chain originates from a study of blood T cell repertoires in COVID-19. On the study more broadly: Italy, Spain and the United States were the sources of the convalescent and acute COVID-19 samples. PBMCs, B-cell-depleted T cells, or T cells were the source of the cDNA or gDNA that made up the material.

Trimming took 4 bases from V and 0 from J, leaving 14 bases between them. The CDR3 is made up of 16 amino acids. Germline values: CDR1 MNHEY, CDR2 SVGAGI. In the original workflow: Using reference gene primer amplification, nucleated cell counts were estimated. The protocol was immunoSEQ multiplex PCR, while the TCRdb copy is restricted to in-frame clones and leaves out a portion. That table gives V, J and clone size, and the DNA gave D and trimming. The sample yields around 200,000 clones, 80% seen once. Source material: peripheral blood. This sequence joins TRBV6-5 and TRBJ2-3; D is possibly TRBD2 (6 bases). This receptor was taken from a woman between 65 and 79 years old with acute or convalescent COVID-19. The CDR3 coding sequence is TGTGCCAGCAGTTTGGTTGGAGGGTCTAGCACAGATACGCAGTATTTT. It specifies CASSLVGGSSTDTQYF.